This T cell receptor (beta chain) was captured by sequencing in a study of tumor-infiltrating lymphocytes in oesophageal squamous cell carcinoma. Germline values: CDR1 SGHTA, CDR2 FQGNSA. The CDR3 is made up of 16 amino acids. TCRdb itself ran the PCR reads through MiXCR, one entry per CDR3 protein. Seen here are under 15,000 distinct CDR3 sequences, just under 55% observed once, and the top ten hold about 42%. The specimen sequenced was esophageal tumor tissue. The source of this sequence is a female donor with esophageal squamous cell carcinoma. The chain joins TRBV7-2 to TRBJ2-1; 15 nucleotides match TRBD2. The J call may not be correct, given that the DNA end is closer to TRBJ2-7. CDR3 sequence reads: CASSFGLAGGGYEQYF. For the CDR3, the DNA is TGTGCCAGCAGCTTCGGACTAGCGGGAGGGGGGTACGAGCAGTACTTC.